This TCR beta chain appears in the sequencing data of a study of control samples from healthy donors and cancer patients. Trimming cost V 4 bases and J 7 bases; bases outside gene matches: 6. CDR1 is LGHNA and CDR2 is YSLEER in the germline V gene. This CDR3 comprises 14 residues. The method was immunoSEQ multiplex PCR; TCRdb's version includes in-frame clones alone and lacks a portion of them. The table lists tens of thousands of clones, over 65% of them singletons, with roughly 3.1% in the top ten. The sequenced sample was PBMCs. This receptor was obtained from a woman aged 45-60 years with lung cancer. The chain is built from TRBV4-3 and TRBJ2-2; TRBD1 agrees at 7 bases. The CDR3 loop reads CASSPQGWGGELFF. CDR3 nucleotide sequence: TGCGCCAGCAGCCCACAGGGGTGGGGCGGGGAGCTGTTTTTT.